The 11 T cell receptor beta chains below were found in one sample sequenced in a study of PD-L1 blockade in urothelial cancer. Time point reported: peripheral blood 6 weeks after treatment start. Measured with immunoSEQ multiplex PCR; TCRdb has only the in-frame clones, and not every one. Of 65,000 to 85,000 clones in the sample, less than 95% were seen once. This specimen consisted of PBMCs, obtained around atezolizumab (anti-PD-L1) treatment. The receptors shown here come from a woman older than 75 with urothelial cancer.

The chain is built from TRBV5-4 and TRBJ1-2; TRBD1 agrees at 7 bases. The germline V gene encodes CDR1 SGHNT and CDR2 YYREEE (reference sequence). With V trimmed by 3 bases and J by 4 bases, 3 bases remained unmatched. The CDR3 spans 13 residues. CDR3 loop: CASSSGQSYGYTF. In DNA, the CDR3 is TGTGCCAGCAGCTCGGGACAGAGCTATGGCTACACCTTC.

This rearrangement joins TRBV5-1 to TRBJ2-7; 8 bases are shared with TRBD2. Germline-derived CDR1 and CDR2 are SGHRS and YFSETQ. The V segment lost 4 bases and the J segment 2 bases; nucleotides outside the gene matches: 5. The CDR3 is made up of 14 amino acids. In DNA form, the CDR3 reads TGCGCCAGCAGCCCCACGGGGGGGCCCTACGAGCAGTACTTC. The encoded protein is CASSPTGGPYEQYF.

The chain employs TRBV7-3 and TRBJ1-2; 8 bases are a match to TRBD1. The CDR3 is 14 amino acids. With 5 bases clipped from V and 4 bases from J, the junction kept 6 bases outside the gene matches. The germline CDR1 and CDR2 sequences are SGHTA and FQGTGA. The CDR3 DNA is TGTGCCAGCAGCCAGCGACAGGGGACCTATGGCTACACCTTC. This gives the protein CASSQRQGTYGYTF.

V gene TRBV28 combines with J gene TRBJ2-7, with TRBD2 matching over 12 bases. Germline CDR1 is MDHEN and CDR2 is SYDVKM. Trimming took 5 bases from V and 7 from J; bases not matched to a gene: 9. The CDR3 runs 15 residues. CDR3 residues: CASSLWTSGTGEQYF. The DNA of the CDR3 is TGTGCCAGCAGTCTCTGGACTAGCGGGACGGGAGAGCAGTACTTC.

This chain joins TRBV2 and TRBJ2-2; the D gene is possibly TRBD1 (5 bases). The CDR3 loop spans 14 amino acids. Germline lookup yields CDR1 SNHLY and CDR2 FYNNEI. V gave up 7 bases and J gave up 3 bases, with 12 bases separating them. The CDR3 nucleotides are TGTGCCAGCAAAAGGGGTTCGGACACCGGGGAGCTGTTTTTT. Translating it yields CASKRGSDTGELFF.

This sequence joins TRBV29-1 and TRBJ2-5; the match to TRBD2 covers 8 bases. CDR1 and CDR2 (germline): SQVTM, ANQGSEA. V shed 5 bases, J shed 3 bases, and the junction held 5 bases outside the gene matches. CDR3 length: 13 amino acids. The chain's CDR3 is CSVRVLAEETQYF. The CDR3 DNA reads TGCAGCGTTCGTGTACTAGCGGAAGAGACCCAGTACTTC.

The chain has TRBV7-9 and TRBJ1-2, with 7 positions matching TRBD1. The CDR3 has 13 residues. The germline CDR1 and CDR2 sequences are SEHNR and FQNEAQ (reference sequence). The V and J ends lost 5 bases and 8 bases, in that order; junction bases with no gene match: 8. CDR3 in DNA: TGTGCCAGCAGCCCATCGACAGGGATCGGCTACACCTTC. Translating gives CASSPSTGIGYTF.

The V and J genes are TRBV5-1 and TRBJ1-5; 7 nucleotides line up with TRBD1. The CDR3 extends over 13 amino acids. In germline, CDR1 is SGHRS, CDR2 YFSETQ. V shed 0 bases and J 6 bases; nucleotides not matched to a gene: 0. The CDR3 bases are TGCGCCAGCAGCTTGGAGGGGGCTCAGCCCCAGCATTTT. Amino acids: CASSLEGAQPQHF.

As DNA, the CDR3 is TGCGCCAGCAGCCAAGCCGGAGCGGGAGTTACCAATGAGCAGTTCTTC. Amino acid sequence: CASSQAGAGVTNEQFF. The rearrangement uses TRBV5-1 and TRBJ2-1; 8 bases agree with TRBD2. Germline lookup yields CDR1 SGHRS and CDR2 YFSETQ. The CDR3 is made up of 16 amino acids. J gave up 6 bases and V 4 bases, and 12 bases lay outside the gene matches.

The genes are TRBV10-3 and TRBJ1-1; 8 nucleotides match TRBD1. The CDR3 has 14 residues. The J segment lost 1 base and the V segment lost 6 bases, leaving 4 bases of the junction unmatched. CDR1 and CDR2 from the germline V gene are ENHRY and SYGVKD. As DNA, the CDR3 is TGTGCCATCAGCGACAGGGGTGGGAACACTGAAGCTTTCTTT. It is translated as CAISDRGGNTEAFF.

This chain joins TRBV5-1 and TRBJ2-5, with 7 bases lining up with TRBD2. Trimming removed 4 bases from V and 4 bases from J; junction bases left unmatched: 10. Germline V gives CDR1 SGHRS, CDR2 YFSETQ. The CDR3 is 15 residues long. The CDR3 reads CASSPPTSVGETQYF. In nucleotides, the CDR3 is TGCGCCAGCAGCCCTCCTACTAGCGTAGGAGAGACCCAGTACTTC.